Below, one T cell receptor (beta chain) is given with its context. A junction boundary mismatches the germline segment, possibly from a read error. This sample was taken from a study of human T cells and chemical hapten exposure. The germline V gene encodes CDR1 SEHNR and CDR2 FQNEAQ (reference sequence). CDR3 length: 16 residues. TCRdb analysed the RACE reads with MiXCR anew, one entry per CDR3 protein. The sample includes some 120,000 distinct CDR3 sequences, over 10% of them seen just once. Time point in this sample: patch test 1, 2 weeks after DPC sensitization. The treatment: therapeutic diphenylcyclopropenone sensitization with weekly scalp DPC.

The chain joins TRBV7-9 to TRBJ1-5; D uncertain. The sequence was collected from a woman in her forties or fifties with alopecia areata. Some clones in this sample may be carry-over from other donors' samples. Source: whole blood, taken in connection with sensitization to the hapten diphenylcyclopropenone (DPC). As DNA, the CDR3 is TGTGGCAGCAGCTTAGGTTCCGGACTAAGCAATCAGCCCCAGCATTTT. Translated: CGSSLGSGLSNQPQHF.